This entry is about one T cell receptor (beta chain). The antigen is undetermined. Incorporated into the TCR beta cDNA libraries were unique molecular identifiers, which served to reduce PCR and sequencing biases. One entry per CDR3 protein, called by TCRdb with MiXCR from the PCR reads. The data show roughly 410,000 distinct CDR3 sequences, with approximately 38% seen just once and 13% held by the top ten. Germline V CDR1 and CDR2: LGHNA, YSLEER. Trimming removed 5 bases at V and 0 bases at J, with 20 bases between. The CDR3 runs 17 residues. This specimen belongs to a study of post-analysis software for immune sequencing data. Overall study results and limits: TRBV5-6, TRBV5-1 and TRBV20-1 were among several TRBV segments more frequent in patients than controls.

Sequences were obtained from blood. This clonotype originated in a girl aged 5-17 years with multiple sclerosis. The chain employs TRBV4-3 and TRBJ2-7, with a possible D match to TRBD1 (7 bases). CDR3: CASSEGATGDSSYEQYF. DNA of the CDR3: TGCGCCAGCAGCGAAGGAGCGACGGGGGACAGCTCCTACGAGCAGTACTTC.